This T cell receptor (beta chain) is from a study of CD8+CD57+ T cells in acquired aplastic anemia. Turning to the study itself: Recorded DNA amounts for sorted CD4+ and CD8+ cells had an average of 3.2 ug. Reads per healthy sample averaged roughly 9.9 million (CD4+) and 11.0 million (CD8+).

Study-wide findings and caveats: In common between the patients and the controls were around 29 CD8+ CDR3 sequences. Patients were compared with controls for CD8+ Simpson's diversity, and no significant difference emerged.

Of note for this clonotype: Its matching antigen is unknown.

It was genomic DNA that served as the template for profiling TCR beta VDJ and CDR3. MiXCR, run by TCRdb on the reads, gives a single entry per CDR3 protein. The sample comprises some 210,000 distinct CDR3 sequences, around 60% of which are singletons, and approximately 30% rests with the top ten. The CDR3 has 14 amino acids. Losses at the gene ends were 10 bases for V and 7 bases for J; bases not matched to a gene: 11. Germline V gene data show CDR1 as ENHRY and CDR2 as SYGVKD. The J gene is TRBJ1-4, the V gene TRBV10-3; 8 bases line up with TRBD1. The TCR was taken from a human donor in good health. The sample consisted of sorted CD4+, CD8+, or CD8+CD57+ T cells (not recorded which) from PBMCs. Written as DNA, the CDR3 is TGTGCCACCGGGACAGGCGCGGGGGGTGAAAAACTGTTTTTT. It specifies CATGTGAGGEKLFF.